Sequencing of this T cell receptor (beta chain) was carried out in a study of response to subunit inactivated influenza vaccine. Trimming at V came to 6 bases and at J to 5 bases, leaving 8 bases not matched to a gene. Germline V lookup: CDR1 SQVTM, CDR2 ANQGSEA. The CDR3 sequence is 13 residues long. On this clonotype itself: Its antigen is undetermined.

TCRdb re-derived calls from the RT-PCR reads in MiXCR, one entry per CDR3 protein. The data contain around 570,000 distinct CDR3 sequences, around 8% of them singletons. Findings and caveats of the study: Only a handful of new T cells, the authors suggested, are recruited with each seasonal influenza vaccination.

Sequencing used PBMCs from blood, obtained around 2 years after vaccination. The chain links TRBV29-1 to TRBJ2-5; 8 nucleotides align to TRBD1. The origin of this receptor is a man in his fifties or sixties who received an inactivated influenza vaccine. This CDR3 reads CSVDDRGQETQYF. DNA of the CDR3: TGCAGCGTCGACGACAGGGGCCAGGAGACCCAGTACTTC.